This T cell receptor (beta chain) appears in the sequencing data of a study of human T cells and chemical hapten exposure. Across the study: On about 2 cm by about 2 cm of upper inner arm skin, sensitization was performed with 2% DPC. Each week of the roughly 24-week study, patients had diphenylcyclopropenone applied to the scalp. Women made up most patients, who had alopecia areata, totalis or universalis.

Indicated time point: pre-sensitization, week 0. This sample's treatment: therapeutic diphenylcyclopropenone sensitization with weekly scalp DPC. Patches went on only after blood had been drawn each time. TCRdb reprocessed the RACE reads with MiXCR, giving one entry per CDR3 protein. The repertoire holds fewer than 70,000 distinct CDR3 sequences, with about a tenth as singletons. The CDR3 totals 16 residues. Trimming left V 6 bases short and J 1 base short, with 16 bases between. Germline CDR1 is MNHEY and CDR2 is SVGEGT. This sequence joins TRBV6-2 or TRBV6-3 and TRBJ2-1; D is unresolved. This specimen was whole blood, taken in connection with sensitization to the hapten diphenylcyclopropenone (DPC). This receptor was taken from a woman in her 50s with alopecia areata. Some clones in this sample may be carry-over from other donors' samples. The CDR3 protein is CASSLGRMPSYNEQFF. The CDR3 nucleotides read TGTGCCAGCAGCCTCGGACGGATGCCATCCTACAATGAGCAGTTCTTC.